The entry that follows covers one T cell receptor beta chain sequence. The data were taken from a study of shared clonotypes between healthy human individuals. This CDR3 spans 15 amino acids. Germline V CDR1 and CDR2: SGHNT, YENEEA. J gave up 6 bases and V 1 base, and 7 bases lay outside the gene matches. Repertoires were generated with immunoSEQ multiplex PCR, while TCRdb's copy carries only in-frame clones and drops some. The top ten clones hold around 0.13% of a sample with 2 million to 2.5 million clones, 95% of them seen once. The sequence was collected from a man between 18 and 29 years old in good health. The source material was naive CD4+ T cells sorted from blood. Subset described: CD45RA+ positively selected. J is TRBJ2-3 and V is TRBV11-3; 7 bases match TRBD1. CDR3 in DNA: TGTGCCAGCAGCTTAGGGGACAGAGGCCCGGATACGCAGTATTTT. Translation gives CASSLGDRGPDTQYF.